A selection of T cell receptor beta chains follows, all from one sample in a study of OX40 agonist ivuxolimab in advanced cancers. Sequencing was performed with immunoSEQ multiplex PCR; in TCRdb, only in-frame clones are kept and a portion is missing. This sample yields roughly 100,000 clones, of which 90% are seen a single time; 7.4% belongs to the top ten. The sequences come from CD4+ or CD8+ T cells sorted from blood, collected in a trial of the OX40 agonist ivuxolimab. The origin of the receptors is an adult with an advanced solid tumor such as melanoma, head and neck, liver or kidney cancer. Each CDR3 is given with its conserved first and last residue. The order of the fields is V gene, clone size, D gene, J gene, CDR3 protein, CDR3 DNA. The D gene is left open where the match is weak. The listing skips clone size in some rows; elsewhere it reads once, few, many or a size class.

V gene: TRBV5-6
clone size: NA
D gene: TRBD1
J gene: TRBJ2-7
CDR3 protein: CASRSGTGFGEQYF
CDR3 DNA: TGTGCCAGCAGGTCCGGGACAGGGTTTGGCGAGCAGTACTTC

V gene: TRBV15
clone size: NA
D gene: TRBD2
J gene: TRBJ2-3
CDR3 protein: CATSRGLAASTDTQYF
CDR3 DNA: TGTGCCACCAGCAGAGGACTAGCGGCTAGCACAGATACGCAGTATTTT

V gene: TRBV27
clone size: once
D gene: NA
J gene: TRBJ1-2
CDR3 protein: CACGRGGDYGYTF
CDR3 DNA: TGTGCCTGCGGGAGGGGAGGTGACTATGGCTACACCTTC

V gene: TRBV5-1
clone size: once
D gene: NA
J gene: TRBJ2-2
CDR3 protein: CASSGTTAAGELFF
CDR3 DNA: TGCGCCAGCAGCGGGACCACCGCGGCCGGGGAGCTGTTTTTT

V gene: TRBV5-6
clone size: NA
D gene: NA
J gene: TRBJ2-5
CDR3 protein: CASSPPLWETRETQYF
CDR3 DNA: TGTGCCAGCAGCCCGCCGTTGTGGGAGACTAGAGAGACCCAGTACTTC

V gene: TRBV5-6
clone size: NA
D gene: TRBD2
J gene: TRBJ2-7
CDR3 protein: CASSLAGLAGGYEQYF
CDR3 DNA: TGTGCCAGCAGCTTGGCCGGGTTAGCGGGAGGGTACGAGCAGTACTTC

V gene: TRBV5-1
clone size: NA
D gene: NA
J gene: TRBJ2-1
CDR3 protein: CASVGGEGANEQFF
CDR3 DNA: TGCGCCAGCGTTGGGGGAGAAGGGGCAAATGAGCAGTTCTTC

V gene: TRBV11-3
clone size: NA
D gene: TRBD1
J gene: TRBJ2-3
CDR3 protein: CASSRSLTQQGTDTQYF
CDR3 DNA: TGTGCCAGCAGCCGATCACTAACCCAACAGGGGACAGATACGCAGTATTTT

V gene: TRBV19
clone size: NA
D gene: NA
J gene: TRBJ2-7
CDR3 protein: CASSMGSGEQYF
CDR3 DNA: TGTGCCAGTAGTATGGGGTCCGGCGAGCAGTACTTC

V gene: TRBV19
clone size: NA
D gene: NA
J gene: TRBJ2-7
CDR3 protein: CASSIYGGLLYEQYF
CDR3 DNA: TGTGCCAGTAGTATATACGGGGGGCTCCTCTACGAGCAGTACTTC

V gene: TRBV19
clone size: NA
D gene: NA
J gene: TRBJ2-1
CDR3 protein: CASSPDYNEQFF
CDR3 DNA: TGTGCCAGTAGCCCCGACTACAATGAGCAGTTCTTC

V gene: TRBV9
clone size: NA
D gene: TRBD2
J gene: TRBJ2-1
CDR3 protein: CASSVVSGSSYNEQFF
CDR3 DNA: TGTGCCAGCAGCGTAGTAAGCGGGAGCTCCTACAATGAGCAGTTCTTC

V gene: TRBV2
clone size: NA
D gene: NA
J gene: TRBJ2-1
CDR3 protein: CASSGGEQFF
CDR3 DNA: TGTGCCAGCAGTGGGGGTGAGCAGTTCTTC

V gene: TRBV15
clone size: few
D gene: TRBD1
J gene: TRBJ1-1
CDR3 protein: CATRGQGATEAFF
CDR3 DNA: TGTGCCACCAGAGGACAGGGGGCCACTGAAGCTTTCTTT

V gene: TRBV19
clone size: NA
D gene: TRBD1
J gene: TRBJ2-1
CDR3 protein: CASTDRGGLRNEQFF
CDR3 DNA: TGTGCCAGTACCGACAGGGGTGGACTTAGGAATGAGCAGTTCTTC

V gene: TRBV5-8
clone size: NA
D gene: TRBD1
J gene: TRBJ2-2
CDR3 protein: CASSLDRTGEGGELFF
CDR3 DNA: TGTGCCAGCAGCTTGGACCGGACAGGGGAAGGCGGGGAGCTGTTTTTT

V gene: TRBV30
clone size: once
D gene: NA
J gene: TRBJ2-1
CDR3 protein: CAWSVASADYEQFF
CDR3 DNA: TGTGCCTGGAGTGTAGCTAGCGCGGATTATGAGCAGTTCTTC

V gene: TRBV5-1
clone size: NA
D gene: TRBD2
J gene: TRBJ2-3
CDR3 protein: CASSLGLAGRDTQYF
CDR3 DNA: TGCGCCAGCAGCTTGGGACTAGCGGGAAGAGATACGCAGTATTTT

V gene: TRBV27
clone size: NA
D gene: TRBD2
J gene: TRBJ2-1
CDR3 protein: CASGWEGSSYNEQFF
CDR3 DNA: TGTGCCAGCGGTTGGGAGGGGAGCTCCTACAATGAGCAGTTCTTC

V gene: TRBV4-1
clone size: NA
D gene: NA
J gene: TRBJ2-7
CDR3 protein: CASSQAGQSSYEQYF
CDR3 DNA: TGCGCCAGCAGCCAAGCCGGACAGTCCTCCTACGAGCAGTACTTC

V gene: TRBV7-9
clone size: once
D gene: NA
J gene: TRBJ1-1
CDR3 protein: CASSFSTGMNTEAFF
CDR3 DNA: TGTGCCAGCAGCTTTTCCACAGGTATGAACACTGAAGCTTTCTTT

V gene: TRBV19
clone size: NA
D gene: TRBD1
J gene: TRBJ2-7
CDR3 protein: CASGAGTGSYEQYF
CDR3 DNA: TGTGCCAGTGGGGCCGGGACAGGGAGCTACGAGCAGTACTTC

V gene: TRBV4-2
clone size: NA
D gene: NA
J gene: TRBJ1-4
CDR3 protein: CASSQVGATNEKLFF
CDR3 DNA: TGTGCCAGCAGCCAAGTCGGAGCAACTAATGAAAAACTGTTTTTT

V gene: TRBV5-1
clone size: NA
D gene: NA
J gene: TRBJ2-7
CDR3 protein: CASSRTSASEQYF
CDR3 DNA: TGCGCCAGCAGCCGCACGTCGGCCTCCGAGCAGTACTTC

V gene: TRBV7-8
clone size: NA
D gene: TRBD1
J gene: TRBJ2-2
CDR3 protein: CASSLTTGGATGELFF
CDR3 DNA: TGTGCCAGCAGCTTAACTACAGGGGGCGCCACCGGGGAGCTGTTTTTT

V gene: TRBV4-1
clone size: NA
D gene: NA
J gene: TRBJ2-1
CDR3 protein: CASSQDLGEIDDEQFF
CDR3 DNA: TGCGCCAGCAGCCAAGATTTGGGGGAGATTGACGATGAGCAGTTCTTC

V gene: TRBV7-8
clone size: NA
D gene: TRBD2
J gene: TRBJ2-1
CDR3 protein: CASRRKGSGRADEQFF
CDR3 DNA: TGTGCCAGCAGACGCAAAGGTAGCGGGAGGGCCGATGAGCAGTTCTTC

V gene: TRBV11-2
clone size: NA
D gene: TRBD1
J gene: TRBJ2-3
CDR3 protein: CASSPWGQLSTDTQYF
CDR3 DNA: TGTGCCAGCAGCCCATGGGGACAGCTTAGCACAGATACGCAGTATTTT

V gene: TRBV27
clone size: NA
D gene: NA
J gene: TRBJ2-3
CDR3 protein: CASQSTDTQYF
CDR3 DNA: TGTGCCAGCCAAAGCACAGATACGCAGTATTTT

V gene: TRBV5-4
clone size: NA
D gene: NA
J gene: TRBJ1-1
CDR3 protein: CASTNRGGNTEAFF
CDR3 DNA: TGTGCCAGCACCAATCGGGGGGGGAACACTGAAGCTTTCTTT

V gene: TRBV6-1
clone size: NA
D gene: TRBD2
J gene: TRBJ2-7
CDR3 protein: CASSEPASGLTYEQYF
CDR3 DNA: TGTGCCAGCAGTGAACCCGCTAGCGGATTAACCTACGAGCAGTACTTC

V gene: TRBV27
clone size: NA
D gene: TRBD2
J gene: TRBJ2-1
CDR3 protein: CASIPSGSIHNEQFF
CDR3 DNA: TGTGCCAGCATTCCCAGCGGGAGTATCCACAATGAGCAGTTCTTC

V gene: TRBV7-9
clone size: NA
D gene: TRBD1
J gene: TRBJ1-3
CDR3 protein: CASSARQGAGNTIYF
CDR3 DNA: TGTGCCAGCAGCGCGCGACAGGGGGCTGGAAACACCATATATTTT

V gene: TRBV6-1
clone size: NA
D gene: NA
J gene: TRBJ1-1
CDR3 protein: CASSEGKGVNTEAFF
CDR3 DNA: TGTGCCAGCAGTGAAGGAAAAGGAGTGAACACTGAAGCTTTCTTT

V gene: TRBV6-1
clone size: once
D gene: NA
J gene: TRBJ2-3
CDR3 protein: CASSGGEDTQYF
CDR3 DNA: TGTGCCAGCAGTGGCGGTGAAGATACGCAGTATTTT

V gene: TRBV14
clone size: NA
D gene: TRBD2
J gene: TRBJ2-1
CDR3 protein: CASSPPGSGTYNEQFF
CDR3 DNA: TGTGCCAGCAGCCCCCCGGGTAGCGGGACCTACAATGAGCAGTTCTTC

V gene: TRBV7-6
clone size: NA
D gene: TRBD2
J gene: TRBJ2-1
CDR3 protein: CASSLTGTSSYNEQFF
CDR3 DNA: TGTGCCAGCAGCTTAACCGGGACTAGTTCGTACAATGAGCAGTTCTTC

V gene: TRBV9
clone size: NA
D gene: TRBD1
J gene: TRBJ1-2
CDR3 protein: CASSGTGPAYGYTF
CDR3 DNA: TGTGCCAGCAGCGGGACAGGTCCGGCTTATGGCTACACCTTC

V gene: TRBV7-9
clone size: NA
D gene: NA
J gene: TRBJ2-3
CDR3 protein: CASSLGTTTDTQYF
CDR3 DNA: TGTGCCAGCAGCTTAGGGACTACCACAGATACGCAGTATTTT

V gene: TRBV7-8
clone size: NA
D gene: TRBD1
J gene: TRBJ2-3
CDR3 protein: CASSVGTANTDTQYF
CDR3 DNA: TGTGCCAGCAGCGTCGGGACAGCTAACACAGATACGCAGTATTTT

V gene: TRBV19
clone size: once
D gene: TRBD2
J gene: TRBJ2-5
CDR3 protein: CASQTRRGVGETQYF
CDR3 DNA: TGTGCCAGTCAGACAAGACGGGGGGTGGGAGAGACCCAGTACTTC

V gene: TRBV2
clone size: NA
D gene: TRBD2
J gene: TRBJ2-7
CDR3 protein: CASQGGNTGTSPYEQYF
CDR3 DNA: TGTGCCAGCCAAGGAGGTAATACCGGGACTAGCCCTTACGAGCAGTACTTC

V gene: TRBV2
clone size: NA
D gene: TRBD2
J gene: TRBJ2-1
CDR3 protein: CASGLAGAPYNEQFF
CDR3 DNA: TGTGCCAGTGGACTAGCGGGAGCCCCTTACAATGAGCAGTTCTTC

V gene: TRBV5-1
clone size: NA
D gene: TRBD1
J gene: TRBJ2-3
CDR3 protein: CASSWRQGSTDTQYF
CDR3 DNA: TGCGCCAGCAGCTGGAGACAGGGAAGCACAGATACGCAGTATTTT

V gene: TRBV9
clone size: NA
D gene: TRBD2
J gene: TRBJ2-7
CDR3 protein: CASSRTSGSSYEQYF
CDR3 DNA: TGTGCCAGCAGTAGGACTAGCGGAAGCTCCTACGAGCAGTACTTC

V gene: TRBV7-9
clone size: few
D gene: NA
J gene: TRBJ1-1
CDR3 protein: CASSPRGRKNTEAFF
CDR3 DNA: TGTGCCAGCAGCCCCAGAGGACGGAAGAACACTGAAGCTTTCTTT

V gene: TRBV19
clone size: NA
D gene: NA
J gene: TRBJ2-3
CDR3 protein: CASSPMRGAADTQYF
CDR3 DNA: TGTGCCAGTAGTCCGATGAGGGGGGCGGCAGATACGCAGTATTTT

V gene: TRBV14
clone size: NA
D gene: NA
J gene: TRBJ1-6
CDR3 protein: CASSQDGGNSPLHF
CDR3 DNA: TGTGCCAGCAGCCAAGATGGGGGGAATTCACCCCTCCACTTT

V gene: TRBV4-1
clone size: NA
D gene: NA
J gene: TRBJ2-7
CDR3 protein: CASSPTLTSSYEQYF
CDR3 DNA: TGCGCCAGCAGCCCCACCCTAACAAGTTCCTACGAGCAGTACTTC

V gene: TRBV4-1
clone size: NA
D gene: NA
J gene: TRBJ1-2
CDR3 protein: CASSPEGSAVTYGYTF
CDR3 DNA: TGCGCCAGCAGCCCAGAGGGGTCGGCTGTAACTTATGGCTACACCTTC

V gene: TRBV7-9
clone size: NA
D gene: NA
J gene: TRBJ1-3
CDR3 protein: CASSLFTGHSGNTIYF
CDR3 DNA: TGTGCCAGCAGCTTGTTCACAGGGCACTCTGGAAACACCATATATTTT

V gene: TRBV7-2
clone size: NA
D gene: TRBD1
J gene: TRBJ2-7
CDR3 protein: CASSFAGQGVYEQYF
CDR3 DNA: TGTGCCAGCAGCTTCGCCGGACAGGGGGTCTACGAGCAGTACTTC

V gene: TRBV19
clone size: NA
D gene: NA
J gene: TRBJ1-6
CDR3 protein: CASSTEGVSPLHF
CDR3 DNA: TGTGCCAGTAGTACCGAAGGGGTGTCACCCCTCCACTTT

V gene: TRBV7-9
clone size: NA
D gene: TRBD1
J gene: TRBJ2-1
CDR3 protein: CASSPKRTGDNEQFF
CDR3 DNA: TGTGCCAGCAGCCCAAAGCGGACAGGAGACAATGAGCAGTTCTTC

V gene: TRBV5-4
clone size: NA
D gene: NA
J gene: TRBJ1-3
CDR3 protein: CASSDLGNTIYF
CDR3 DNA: TGTGCCAGCAGCGACCTCGGAAACACCATATATTTT

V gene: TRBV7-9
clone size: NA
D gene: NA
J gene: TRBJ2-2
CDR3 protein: CASSSRVGNTGELFF
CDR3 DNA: TGTGCCAGCAGCTCCAGGGTAGGGAACACCGGGGAGCTGTTTTTT

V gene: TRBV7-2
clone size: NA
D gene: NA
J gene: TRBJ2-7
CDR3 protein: CASSPRRDSTSYEQYF
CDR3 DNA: TGTGCCAGCAGCCCGCGGCGGGACAGTACATCCTACGAGCAGTACTTC

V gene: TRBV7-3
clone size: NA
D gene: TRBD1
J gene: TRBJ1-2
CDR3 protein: CASSVGQGNYGYTF
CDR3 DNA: TGTGCCAGCAGCGTTGGACAGGGCAACTATGGCTACACCTTC

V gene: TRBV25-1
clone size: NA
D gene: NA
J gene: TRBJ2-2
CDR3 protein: CASGFLGYTGELFF
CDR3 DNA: TGTGCCAGCGGATTCTTGGGGTACACCGGGGAGCTGTTTTTT